Following are 26 T cell receptor beta chains from one sample sequenced in a study of T cells in tumors after PD-1 blockade. Clones were sequenced by immunoSEQ multiplex PCR, and TCRdb holds only the in-frame ones, with some missing. The sample records around 45,000 clones, approximately 79% being singletons. Sample: PBMCs, taken before anti-PD-1 therapy. The receptors were gathered from a human donor with advanced basal cell or squamous cell carcinoma (not recorded which).

V is TRBV5-1 and J is TRBJ1-2, with 12 bases identical to TRBD1. CDR1 SGHRS and CDR2 YFSETQ come from the germline V gene. J was trimmed by 7 bases and V by 7 bases; bases with no gene match: 5. This CDR3 has 13 amino acids. The CDR3 spells CASEGDRGLGYTF. CDR3 nucleotide sequence: TGCGCCAGCGAGGGGGACAGGGGGCTTGGCTACACCTTC.

The chain employs TRBV14 and TRBJ2-7, with 13 bases aligning to TRBD2. V shed 4 bases, J shed 1 base, and the junction held 13 bases outside the gene matches. The CDR3 totals 19 residues. The germline V gene has CDR1 SGHDN and CDR2 FVKESK. CDR3 bases: TGTGCCAGCAGCCCCCACCCCGGACTAGCGGGAGAACGGTCCTACGAGCAGTACTTC. Protein: CASSPHPGLAGERSYEQYF.

The genes are TRBV19 and TRBJ1-1; weak D call: TRBD1 (6 bases). Germline CDR1 and CDR2: LNHDA and SQIVND (reference sequence). V lost 3 bases to trimming and J lost 4 bases, with 18 bases between them. The CDR3 is 16 residues long. The CDR3 nucleotides read TGTGCCAGTAGTATTGGCGTAAATACCAGGGGCACTGAAGCTTTCTTT. It codes for CASSIGVNTRGTEAFF.

The rearrangement joins TRBV7-9 to TRBJ2-7; maybe TRBD2 (6 bases). The CDR3 has 16 amino acids. The V end lost 7 bases, the J end lost 7 bases, and 26 bases lay between the germline ends. Germline V lookup: CDR1 SEHNR, CDR2 FQNEAQ (reference sequence). DNA of the CDR3: TGTGCCAGCATTCGCGGTGGGGGAATAGCGGTAGAGGAGCAGTACTTC. Translating it yields CASIRGGGIAVEEQYF. The entire variable domain, with the rest obtained from reference TRBV7-9 and TRBJ2-7, is as follows: DTGVSQNPRHKITKRGQNVTFRCDPISEHNRLYWYRQTLGQGPEFLTYFQNEAQLEKSRLLSDRFSAERPKGSFSTLEIQRTEQGDSAMYLCASIRGGGIAVEEQYFGPGTRLTVT.

This clone was observed a few times. CDR3 region: CASSSTGTGYQPQHF. CDR3 in DNA: TGTGCCAGCAGTTCCACCGGGACAGGGTATCAGCCCCAGCATTTT. The chain has TRBV28 and TRBJ1-5; 9 bases agree with TRBD1. This CDR3 comprises 15 residues. Trimming took 4 bases from V and 5 from J; bases not matched to a gene: 6. CDR1 is MDHEN and CDR2 is SYDVKM in the germline V gene.

This chain joins TRBV6-5 and TRBJ1-2, with D unclear. Germline CDR1 MNHEY, CDR2 SVGAGI. Trimming pared 2 bases from V and 1 base from J, leaving 11 bases between. The CDR3 sequence is 15 residues long. The DNA of the CDR3 is TGTGCCAGCAGTTACAGCGGAGATTTTAACTATGGCTACACCTTC. It encodes CASSYSGDFNYGYTF.

The chain recombines TRBV3-1 (or the pseudogene TRBV3-2) with TRBJ1-5; 8 bases are shared with TRBD1. The V gene end was trimmed by 1 base and the J gene end by 6 bases; junction bases not matched to a gene: 14. CDR1 and CDR2 from the germline V gene are LGHDT and YNNKEL (reference sequence). The CDR3 extends over 18 amino acids. CDR3 sequence (DNA): TGTGCCAGCAGCCAAGCCGGGACAGGTTTTTCGGATGGTCAGCCCCAGCATTTT. Translating gives CASSQAGTGFSDGQPQHF.

The chain links TRBV27 to TRBJ2-5, with a tentative D call TRBD2 (7 bases). The CDR3 consists of 16 residues. Between the trimmed V and J ends, which lost 9 bases and 0 bases, there was a span of 20 bases. Germline V CDR1 and CDR2: MNHEY, SMNVEV (reference sequence). CDR3 nucleotide sequence: TGTGCCAGGGGGGGCGGGGGCCTCGAGTACCAAGAGACCCAGTACTTC. Translating it yields CARGGGGLEYQETQYF.

This sequence joins TRBV23-1 and TRBJ1-2, with 8 nucleotides matching TRBD1. TRBV23-1 is recorded as an ORF, its role being uncertain. V lost 0 bases to trimming and J lost 7 bases; unmatched junction nucleotides: 4. The CDR3 contains 14 residues. The CDR3 reads CASSQSAGGFGYTF. DNA of the CDR3: TGCGCCAGCAGTCAATCAGCAGGGGGCTTTGGCTACACCTTC.

The chain joins TRBV27 to TRBJ1-2; D is perhaps TRBD1 (5 bases). The length of the CDR3 is 11 residues. Trimming took 8 bases from V and 7 from J, leaving 11 bases between them. Germline CDR1 MNHEY, CDR2 SMNVEV (reference sequence). Here the CDR3 reads CASSQGRGYTF. DNA of the CDR3: TGTGCCAGCTCTCAGGGTCGTGGCTACACCTTC.

CDR3 residues: CASRLWDRGSSGYTF. The CDR3 nucleotides read TGTGCCAGCAGATTGTGGGACAGGGGCTCCTCGGGCTACACCTTC. The chain links TRBV6-5 to TRBJ1-2; 10 bases are shared with TRBD1. This CDR3 spans 15 amino acids. V lost 6 bases, J lost 8 bases, and 12 bases stayed unmatched. Germline V gene lookup returns CDR1 MNHEY and CDR2 SVGAGI.

The chain employs TRBV12-3 or TRBV12-4 and TRBJ2-7; D uncertain. Trimming removed 3 bases from V and 4 bases from J, with 4 bases in between. CDR3 length equals 11 residues. The CDR3 DNA sequence: TGTGCCAGCAGTTTCCGATACGAGCAGTACTTC. This encodes CASSFRYEQYF.

This clone was seen only a few times. The chain has TRBV7-6 and TRBJ2-7; TRBD2 agrees at 12 bases. The CDR3 sequence is 16 residues long. V lost 2 bases and J lost 6; bases outside the gene matches: 8. Germline values: CDR1 SGHVS, CDR2 FNYEAQ. Here the CDR3 DNA reads TGTGCCAGCAGCTTAACGAGTCTAGCGGGAGGGTCCGAGCAGTACTTC. This gives the protein CASSLTSLAGGSEQYF.

V and J are TRBV5-6 and TRBJ1-4, with 10 bases fitting TRBD1. Germline V gene lookup returns CDR1 SGHDT and CDR2 YYEEEE. The CDR3 is made up of 16 amino acids. The V segment lost 1 base and the J segment 6 bases; nucleotides outside the gene matches: 6. The CDR3 reads CASSLTSGTGDEKLFF. CDR3 in DNA: TGTGCCAGCAGCTTGACCTCCGGGACAGGGGATGAAAAACTGTTTTTT. The full variable domain, rest sourced from reference TRBV5-6 and TRBJ1-4, is DAGVTQSPTHLIKTRGQQVTLRCSPKSGHDTVSWYQQALGQGPQFIFQYYEEEERQRGNFPDRFSGHQFPNYSSELNVNALLLGDSALYLCASSLTSGTGDEKLFFGSGTQLSVL.

The chain combines TRBV2 with TRBJ1-5; perhaps TRBD1 as D (5 bases). Trimming left V 1 base short and J 7 bases short, with 8 bases between. In germline, CDR1 is SNHLY, CDR2 FYNNEI. This CDR3 comprises 13 residues. The CDR3 loop reads CASSEEGWQPQHF. CDR3 sequence (DNA): TGTGCCAGCAGTGAAGAGGGGTGGCAGCCCCAGCATTTT.

The chain couples TRBV6-5 to TRBJ2-7, with 7 bases that match TRBD1. Germline V gene sequence: CDR1 MNHEY, CDR2 SVGAGI. CDR3 length equals 13 residues. Trimming removed 6 bases from V and 5 bases from J; junction bases left unmatched: 7. The chain's CDR3 is CASRHRGFNEQYF. The DNA of the CDR3 is TGTGCCAGCAGACACAGGGGCTTTAACGAGCAGTACTTC.

J is TRBJ2-7 and V is TRBV25-1; D is unclear. From germline, CDR1 is MGHDK and CDR2 SYGVNS. This CDR3 is 13 amino acids long. Trimming left V 4 bases short and J 5 bases short, with 12 bases between. The CDR3 reads CASSGVGLHEQYF. As DNA, the CDR3 is TGTGCCAGCAGTGGCGTAGGGTTGCACGAGCAGTACTTC.

This clone has only one observation. The V and J genes are TRBV6-6 and TRBJ1-5; possibly TRBD1 for D (6 bases). The germline CDR1 and CDR2 sequences are MNHNY and SVGAGI (reference sequence). The CDR3 spans 13 residues. V was shortened by 2 bases and J by 4 bases, with 6 bases between the two germline ends. CDR3 in amino acids: CASSYRGNQPQHF. CDR3 sequence (DNA): TGTGCCAGCAGTTACAGGGGGAATCAGCCCCAGCATTTT.

The chain carries TRBV5-6 and TRBJ2-3, with TRBD2 identical over 11 bases. V lost 0 bases and J lost 0; bases outside the gene matches: 9. The CDR3 runs 19 residues. Germline V gene lookup returns CDR1 SGHDT and CDR2 YYEEEE. CDR3 sequence: CASSLVSLAGGPSTDTQYF. For the CDR3, the DNA is TGTGCCAGCAGCTTGGTTAGTCTAGCGGGGGGACCCAGCACAGATACGCAGTATTTT.

This clone was seen a single time. One end of the junction does not line up with germline, which may come from a read error. J is TRBJ2-2 and V is TRBV28; D remains unclear. Germline lookup yields CDR1 MDHEN and CDR2 SYDVKM. CDR3 length: 14 amino acids. In nucleotides, the CDR3 is TGTGCCGGCAGTTCCGCTTCAAACACCGGGGAGCTGTTTTTT. This gives the protein CAGSSASNTGELFF.

This chain links TRBV10-1 with TRBJ1-2; D not certain. This CDR3 spans 13 amino acids. Germline V gene lookup returns CDR1 WNHNN and CDR2 SYGVQD (reference sequence). V lost 7 bases, J lost 1 base, and 10 bases lay in between. The chain's CDR3 is CASNRHLNYGYTF. The CDR3 DNA reads as TGCGCCAGCAATCGACACCTTAACTATGGCTACACCTTC.

This chain uses TRBV6-5 with TRBJ2-1; a weak D match, TRBD1 (6 bases). The CDR3 is 15 residues long. The ends were cut back, 4 bases at V and 3 bases at J, with 13 bases in the middle. Germline CDR1 is MNHEY and CDR2 is SVGAGI. This chain's CDR3 is CASSLRSRGYNEQFF. The CDR3 region has the DNA TGTGCCAGCAGTTTACGCAGCAGGGGCTACAATGAGCAGTTCTTC.

The chain links TRBV6-1 to TRBJ1-5; D is unclear. Trimming cost V 0 bases and J 3 bases, with 12 bases left between them. Germline V gene sequence: CDR1 MNHNS, CDR2 SASEGT. The CDR3 has 16 amino acids. The CDR3 region has the DNA TGTGCCAGCAGTGAAGCGAGTCAGTTGGTCAATCAGCCCCAGCATTTT. It encodes CASSEASQLVNQPQHF.

A single count supports this clone. The rearrangement links TRBV4-1 to TRBJ2-3; 8 nucleotides match TRBD1. The CDR3 totals 17 residues. Per the germline V gene, CDR1 is MGHRA and CDR2 is YSYEKL. After removal of 1 base from V and 1 base from J, the junction contained 7 bases not matched to a gene. Written as DNA, the CDR3 is TGCGCCAGCAGCCAAGGGGCCCAGGGGGCCCGCACAGATACGCAGTATTTT. Its protein is CASSQGAQGARTDTQYF.

This chain uses TRBV10-3 with TRBJ2-7; tentative D call: TRBD2 (6 bases). The germline V and J ends were trimmed by 8 bases and 0 bases, with 8 bases remaining between them. Per the germline V gene, CDR1 is ENHRY and CDR2 is SYGVKD. The CDR3 runs 12 residues. The CDR3 nucleotides read TGTGCCATCGGGCGGGACTCCTACGAGCAGTACTTC. Its protein is CAIGRDSYEQYF.

The rearrangement links TRBV2 to TRBJ1-3; D is unclear. This CDR3 comprises 14 residues. Trimming stripped 1 base from V and 1 base from J, with 5 bases between. Germline CDR1 and CDR2: SNHLY and FYNNEI. The CDR3 loop reads CASSEGGSGNTIYF. The DNA for the CDR3 is TGTGCCAGCAGTGAAGGGGGTTCTGGAAACACCATATATTTT.